The subject of this entry is one TCR beta chain. The antigen is unknown. A clone one base away is much larger, so this may be a read error. Study outcomes and limitations: In terms of TCR gene usage, tumor memory CD4+ T cells clustered together with blood and lymph node memory CD4+ cells, as well as with lymph node naive CD4+ cells. The larger cohort examined one V-J beta rearrangement, not whole repertoires.

Purified naive CD4+ T cells were depleted of CD25+ Tregs. Full-length variable regions came from constant-region reverse primers plus semi-nested Nested Universal Primer A PCR. Each CDR3 protein gets one entry after TCRdb re-called the 5' RACE reads with MiXCR. In the table there are over 50,000 distinct CDR3 sequences, under 35% of which are singletons. J lost 15 bases, V lost 2 bases, and 13 bases had no gene match. CDR3 size: 16 residues. From germline, CDR1 is MNHNY and CDR2 SVGAGI (reference sequence). The sequencing sample was made of tumor-infiltrating naive CD4+ T cells sorted from the breast tumor. Regarding subset: naive CD4+ T cells, CD4+CD45RA+CD25-. V gene TRBV6-6 combines with J gene TRBJ1-6, with 10 bases fitting TRBD1. The receptor's source is a female donor with breast cancer. CDR3 DNA: TGTGCCAGCAGTTACCCCCCGACAGGGGGCTCCTTTCTCCTCCACTTT. Encoded protein: CASSYPPTGGSFLLHF.